Listed below are T cell receptor beta chains from one sample, sequenced in a study of PD-1 blockade in mismatch repair-deficient tumors. Measured with immunoSEQ multiplex PCR; TCRdb has only the in-frame clones, and not every one. This sample has approximately 130,000 clones, with approximately 90% found just once. Here the sequenced sample was peripheral blood, taken 44 weeks after starting pembrolizumab. These receptors all stem from an adult with mismatch repair-deficient cancer. The CDR3 runs from the conserved cysteine through the conserved F or W.

>TRBV11-3|TRBJ2-7
CASSFRLWASGASSYEQYF
>TRBV27|TRBJ1-5
CASSLGGGKAQHF
>TRBV11-2|TRBJ2-7
CASSLSPGLAGVYEQYF
>TRBV7-2|TRBJ1-2
CASSLVGLHSNYGYTF
>TRBV5-4|TRBJ1-2
CASSLWQGSYGYTF
>TRBV5-5|TRBJ1-5
CASSLAGGGNQPQHF
>TRBV11-1|TRBJ2-7
CASSHAGLAYEQYF
>TRBV12-5|TRBJ1-4
CASGTRPRRELATNEKLFF
>TRBV5-1|TRBJ2-3
CASSSLGTGIDTQYF
>TRBV2|TRBJ2-3
CASSRTSLGNTDTQYF
>TRBV27|TRBJ2-3
CASSLGTSGVTDTQYF
>TRBV5-1|TRBJ2-7
CASSIRLAGVHEQYF
>TRBV6-1|TRBJ1-3
CASSEAERTVF
>TRBV7-9|TRBJ2-4
CASSPTGGTKNIQYF
>TRBV4-1|TRBJ2-5
CASSPGVQETQYF
>TRBV30|TRBJ2-7
CAWSKPTTGYEQYF
>TRBV9|TRBJ1-2
CASSVGPSVSPSNGYTF
>TRBV6-1|TRBJ2-3
CASGRELGTDTQYF
>TRBV29-1|TRBJ1-1
CSASRGGGVNTEAFF
>TRBV15|TRBJ2-6
CATSREGSGANVLTF
>TRBV9|TRBJ1-4
CASSTPNPRRGGEKLFF
>TRBV5-1|TRBJ1-2
CASSLGRTAQFNYGYTF
>TRBV11-2|TRBJ2-7
CASSHYRRVVAGSGYEQYF
>TRBV19|TRBJ2-5
CASSILPGGQETQYF
>TRBV4-1|TRBJ1-1
CASSQELYTEAFF
>TRBV2|TRBJ2-3
CASGTVGTDTQYF
>TRBV4-3|TRBJ1-2
CASSQLQGNYGYTF
>TRBV4-2|TRBJ2-7
CASSQGDLLTYEQYF
>TRBV5-1|TRBJ2-5
CASSLAGTLGTQYF
>TRBV29-1|TRBJ2-3
CSYRQGVTDTQYF
>TRBV4-2|TRBJ2-2
CASSQRSLRTGELFF
>TRBV10-3|TRBJ2-7
CAIASGPYEQYF
>TRBV9|TRBJ2-2
CASSVAVAGVFAGELFF
>TRBV5-1|TRBJ2-3
CASSLRTSGSDTQYF
>TRBV30|TRBJ2-5
CAWSPGGRARETQYF
>TRBV27|TRBJ1-1
CASSLSMPQSMNTEAFF
>TRBV27|TRBJ2-1
CASSSTTRGSSNEQFF
>TRBV4-3|TRBJ2-5
CASSHRRAGETQYF
>TRBV7-2|TRBJ1-3
CASSERVSSGNTIYF
>TRBV6-5|TRBJ2-5
CASTGLAGVGETQYF
>TRBV19|TRBJ2-2
CASSDYTRAGNTGELFF
>TRBV7-6|TRBJ1-1
CASKNSGTIEGEAFF
>TRBV5-1|TRBJ2-7
CASSSDKSYEQYF
>TRBV6-6|TRBJ2-3
CASSRGRDTDTQYF
>TRBV11-3|TRBJ2-2
CASRKRTGTSNTGELFF
>TRBV11-2|TRBJ2-7
CASSYLTGSSYEQYF